This TCR beta chain stems from a study of cytomegalovirus exposure and HLA in healthy donors. Across the whole study: According to later analysis, the same platform produced the 120 or so validation and several hundred first-cohort repertoires. Findings and limits, study-wide: The dataset shows that most TCR sequences were rare, while some public TCRs occurred in many donors. The study flagged some 170 TCR beta chains as cytomegalovirus-associated.

Libraries were prepared by immunoSEQ multiplex PCR; TCRdb keeps only in-frame clonotypes and omits some of them. The table shows fewer than 200,000 clones, with over 85% occurring only once. The CDR3 has 13 residues. V shed 4 bases and J 12 bases; nucleotides not matched to a gene: 9. CDR1 and CDR2 from the germline V gene are MNHEY and SMNVEV (reference sequence). This clone was seen only once. Its antigen is not identified. The donors were members of the validation cohort comprising over 90 subjects, separate from the roughly 650-subject first cohort. This TCR was recovered from a man aged 18 to 30 in good health and CMV-seropositive. Specimen: PBMCs. The J gene is TRBJ2-7, the V gene TRBV27, with 10 bases fitting TRBD1. As DNA, the CDR3 is TGTGCCAGCAGTTCCGGGACAGGGGAACGTTTGTACTTC. As protein: CASSSGTGERLYF.